A selection of T cell receptor beta chains follows, all from one sample in a study of early T cells in non-severe SARS-CoV-2 infection. MiXCR, applied by TCRdb to the 5' RACE reads, yields one record per CDR3 protein. The sample has tens of thousands of distinct CDR3 sequences, 10% to 15% seen once. Material: whole blood. The source of these receptors is an adult who was a healthcare worker with PCR-confirmed SARS-CoV-2 infection or an uninfected control (not recorded which). Each CDR3 is given with its conserved first and last residue. D genes are given only for firm matches. Expanded clones are given a class, and other clones once, few, many or no size at all.

>-|TRBV19|TRBD2|TRBJ2-1
CASSIVLAGVRRNEQFF
TGTGCCAGTAGTATAGTGCTAGCGGGAGTACGCCGCAATGAGCAGTTCTTC
>many|TRBV6-1|-|TRBJ1-2
CASSEGDSNYGYTF
TGTGCCAGCAGTGAAGGAGACAGTAATTATGGCTACACCTTC
>many|TRBV5-1|-|TRBJ1-1
CASSLIGGAEAFF
TGCGCCAGCAGCTTGATCGGCGGGGCTGAAGCTTTCTTT
>-|TRBV12-3/TRBV12-4|-|TRBJ2-3
CASSNKVGRDTQYF
TGTGCCAGCAGTAACAAGGTGGGAAGGGATACGCAGTATTTT
>-|TRBV4-2|-|TRBJ1-4
CASSQNEKLFF
TGTGCCAGCAGCCAAAATGAAAAACTGTTTTTT
>few|TRBV4-2|-|TRBJ2-1
CASTRLGGTANEQFF
TGTGCCAGCACCCGACTTGGCGGGACCGCCAATGAGCAGTTCTTC
>many|TRBV6-4|-|TRBJ2-2
CATKRGMNTGELFF
TGTGCCACCAAACGGGGGATGAACACCGGGGAGCTGTTTTTT
>many|TRBV6-2/TRBV6-3|TRBD2|TRBJ2-1
CASRTSGGNEQFF
TGTGCCAGCAGGACTAGCGGAGGGAATGAGCAGTTCTTC
>-|TRBV7-6|-|TRBJ2-5
CASSAQQETQYF
TGTGCCAGCAGCGCCCAACAAGAGACCCAGTACTTC
>many|TRBV5-5|-|TRBJ2-5
CASRYDGPQETQYF
TGTGCCAGCAGGTACGACGGACCCCAAGAGACCCAGTACTTC
>few|TRBV29-1|-|TRBJ2-1
CSAGEIPHNEQFF
TGCAGCGCGGGGGAGATCCCCCACAATGAGCAGTTCTTC
>-|TRBV10-2|TRBD2|TRBJ2-7
CASSIAGGPKVFGEQYF
TGCGCCAGCAGTATTGCGGGAGGGCCCAAAGTATTCGGCGAGCAGTACTTC
>many|TRBV20-1|-|TRBJ2-1
CSARWGRTRNEQFF
TGCAGTGCTAGATGGGGGAGGACTCGCAATGAGCAGTTCTTC
>many|TRBV4-2|TRBD2|TRBJ2-1
CASSQAPAGTSGKNEQFF
TGTGCCAGCAGCCAAGCCCCGGCGGGGACTAGCGGTAAGAATGAGCAGTTCTTC
>many|TRBV6-6|-|TRBJ2-1
CASSYSPPTGIYNEQFF
TGTGCCAGCAGTTACTCCCCCCCCACAGGGATCTACAATGAGCAGTTCTTC
>many|TRBV14|TRBD1|TRBJ1-6
CASSRTGQSYNSPLHF
TGTGCCAGCAGCCGGACGGGACAGTCCTATAATTCACCCCTCCACTTT
>many|TRBV10-1|-|TRBJ2-3
CASSDRADTQYF
TGCGCCAGCAGTGATCGAGCAGATACGCAGTATTTT
>-|TRBV7-2|TRBD2|TRBJ2-2
CASSLMVGGPGELFF
TGTGCCAGCAGCTTAATGGTGGGAGGGCCCGGGGAGCTGTTTTTT
>many|TRBV7-6|-|TRBJ2-1
CASSYHNEQFF
TGTGCCAGCAGCTACCACAATGAGCAGTTCTTC
>-|TRBV6-5|TRBD1|TRBJ1-4
CASSYSTGGGNEKLFF
TGTGCCAGCAGTTACTCTACAGGGGGCGGTAATGAAAAACTGTTTTTT
>few|TRBV11-2|TRBD1|TRBJ2-5
CASSRSGQGETQYF
TGTGCCAGCAGCCGTTCCGGACAGGGAGAGACCCAGTACTTC
>-|TRBV20-1|TRBD2|TRBJ2-1
CSAFGGSGRLDEQFF
TGCAGTGCCTTCGGGGGTAGCGGGAGGTTGGATGAGCAGTTCTTC
>many|TRBV28|TRBD1|TRBJ1-1
CASSLADRVTAFF
TGTGCCAGCAGTTTAGCGGACAGGGTGACAGCTTTCTTT
>few|TRBV3-1|-|TRBJ2-7
CASSQLYEQYF
TGTGCCAGCAGCCAACTCTACGAGCAGTACTTC
>many|TRBV6-4|TRBD2|TRBJ2-3
CASSDGLGADTQYF
TGTGCCAGCAGTGACGGACTAGGGGCAGATACGCAGTATTTT
>many|TRBV6-2/TRBV6-3|-|TRBJ2-1
CASSYLDGPSPDYNEQFF
TGTGCCAGCAGTTACCTTGACGGGCCTAGCCCGGACTACAATGAGCAGTTCTTC
>few|TRBV7-2|-|TRBJ2-7
CASTRGASSSYEQYF
TGTGCCAGCACCCGAGGGGCTTCGAGCTCCTACGAGCAGTACTTC
>few|TRBV3-1|-|TRBJ2-1
CASSLLSSRRDQWEQFF
TGTGCCAGCAGCCTACTCTCATCCCGTAGGGACCAGTGGGAGCAGTTCTTC
>few|TRBV7-9|-|TRBJ2-2
CASSLEGFGNTGELFF
TGTGCCAGCAGCTTAGAGGGATTCGGGAACACCGGGGAGCTGTTTTTT
>few|TRBV7-2|-|TRBJ2-3
CASSLAPDSRGYF
TGTGCCAGCAGCTTAGCCCCGGACTCCCGCGGGTATTTT
>-|TRBV2|-|TRBJ2-3
CASCSSTDTQYF
TGTGCCAGCTGTTCTAGCACAGATACGCAGTATTTT
>many|TRBV5-6|TRBD1|TRBJ1-1
CASSPLRDRQVGTEAFF
TGTGCCAGCAGTCCCCTCAGGGACAGACAGGTGGGCACTGAAGCTTTCTTT
>-|TRBV11-2|-|TRBJ2-1
CASSSQMGGNEQFF
TGTGCCAGCAGCTCCCAGATGGGGGGCAATGAGCAGTTCTTC
>few|TRBV20-1|TRBD2|TRBJ2-2
CSARGVAGANAGELFF
TGCAGTGCTAGGGGTGTAGCGGGGGCGAACGCCGGGGAGCTGTTTTTT
>-|TRBV10-3|-|TRBJ2-6
CAISEVPSSGANVLTF
TGTGCCATCAGTGAAGTACCGTCCTCTGGGGCCAACGTCCTGACTTTC
>many|TRBV14|TRBD1|TRBJ1-2
CASSPDVAQGYGYTF
TGTGCCAGCAGCCCCGACGTCGCACAGGGGTATGGCTACACCTTC
>-|TRBV11-2|TRBD2|TRBJ2-7
CASSSRTSGPSYEQYF
TGTGCCAGCAGCTCTCGCACTAGCGGACCATCCTACGAGCAGTACTTC
>-|TRBV15|TRBD2|TRBJ2-3
CATRLSGRTSTDTQYF
TGTGCCACCAGACTGAGCGGGAGGACTAGCACAGATACGCAGTATTTT
>-|TRBV7-9|-|TRBJ1-1
CASSLEGPEEGAFF
TGTGCCAGCAGCTTAGAAGGACCTGAGGAGGGAGCTTTCTTT